This T cell receptor (beta chain) was profiled in a study of cytomegalovirus exposure and HLA in healthy donors. Study observations and caveats: Equally common other TCR beta chains were less clonally expanded than HLA-associated ones, a later analysis found. Later analysis suggested most CMV-associated TCR beta chains were HLA-restricted.

V shed 3 bases and J 4 bases; nucleotides not matched to a gene: 6. This CDR3 is built from 14 residues. Germline CDR1 is SGDLS and CDR2 is YYNGEE. 60 Vbeta and 13 Jbeta primers were used in PCR. Sequencing used immunoSEQ multiplex PCR; TCRdb keeps in-frame clones, though not all of them. Of under 150,000 clones in the sample, roughly 79% are singletons; the top ten hold 1.1%. On this clone itself: What it binds is unknown.

The TCR comes from a male donor in good health and CMV-seronegative. The rearrangement uses TRBV9 and TRBJ1-2; TRBD1 aligns across 7 bases. What was sequenced was PBMCs. The CDR3 region is CASSARGSSYGYTF. CDR3 coding DNA: TGTGCCAGCAGCGCCAGGGGGAGTAGCTATGGCTACACCTTC.